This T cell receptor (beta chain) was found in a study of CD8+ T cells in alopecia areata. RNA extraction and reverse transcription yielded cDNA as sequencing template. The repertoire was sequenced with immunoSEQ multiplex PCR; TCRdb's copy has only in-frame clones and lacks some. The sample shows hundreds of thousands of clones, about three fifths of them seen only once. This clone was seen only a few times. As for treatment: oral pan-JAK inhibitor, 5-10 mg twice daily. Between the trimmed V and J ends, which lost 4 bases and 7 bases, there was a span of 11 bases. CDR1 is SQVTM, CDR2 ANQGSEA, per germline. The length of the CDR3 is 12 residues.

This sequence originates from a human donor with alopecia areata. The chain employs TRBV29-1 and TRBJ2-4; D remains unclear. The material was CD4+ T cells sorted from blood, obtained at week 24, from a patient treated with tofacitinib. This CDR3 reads CSVVGSFNIQYF. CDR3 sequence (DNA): TGCAGCGTTGTGGGCAGTTTTAACATTCAGTACTTC.